This entry lists 21 T cell receptor beta chains sequenced from one sample in a study of T cell repertoires in cytomegalovirus infection. TCRdb processed the reads anew with MiXCR; each CDR3 protein has one entry. Of around 300,000 distinct CDR3 sequences in the sample, 25% were seen once. These receptors' antigens are unknown. Sample: cultured PBMCs, taken from culture after CMV antigen stimulation. These receptors came from a human donor in good health (CMV status not recorded). Some clones in this sample may be carry-over from other donors' samples.

A few counts support this clonotype. CDR3 DNA: TGTGCCAGCCGGGGACAGGGTACCGGGTATGGCTACACCTTC. Protein product: CASRGQGTGYGYTF. The chain has TRBV11-3 and TRBJ1-2, with 9 bases identical to TRBD1. The CDR3 is 14 amino acids. The J segment lost 5 bases and the V segment lost 8 bases, leaving 9 bases of the junction unmatched. Germline V CDR1 and CDR2: SGHNT, YENEEA.

This clonotype came up a few times. The V and J genes are TRBV28 and TRBJ1-2; TRBD1 matches 9 bases. Per germline, CDR1 MDHEN and CDR2 SYDVKM. V was pared by 3 bases and J by 1 base, with 6 bases of the junction left unmatched. This CDR3 has 16 residues. The CDR3 here is CASSFYTGGSNYGYTF. CDR3 nucleotides: TGTGCCAGCAGTTTTTACACAGGGGGCAGTAACTATGGCTACACCTTC.

The chain combines TRBV6-2 or TRBV6-3 with TRBJ2-1, with 10 bases aligning to TRBD1. The CDR3 covers 15 residues. The germline V gene encodes CDR1 MNHEY and CDR2 SVGEGT. V lost 2 bases to trimming and J lost 4 bases; unmatched junction nucleotides: 2. CDR3 in DNA: TGTGCCAGCAGTTACGGGGACAGGGGATACAATGAGCAGTTCTTC. As protein: CASSYGDRGYNEQFF.

The chain combines TRBV28 with TRBJ2-3; D is uncertain. The CDR3 is made up of 15 amino acids. V shed 5 bases and J shed 6 bases, with 18 bases lying between them. Germline V CDR1 and CDR2: MDHEN, SYDVKM. The CDR3 nucleotides read TGTGCCAGCAGTGATTCGTTCCGAGGTGCGGATACGCAGTATTTT. Translating gives CASSDSFRGADTQYF.

Many counts were recorded for this clonotype. The V gene is TRBV20-1, the J gene TRBJ2-5, with TRBD2 matching over 13 bases. CDR1 DFQATT and CDR2 SNEGSKA come from the germline V gene (reference sequence). This CDR3 has 15 amino acids. V was pared by 5 bases and J by 5 bases, with 8 bases of the junction left unmatched. In DNA form, the CDR3 reads TGCAGTGCTTACTCGACTAGCGGGAGGCCGGAGACCCAGTACTTC. Protein product: CSAYSTSGRPETQYF.

This clonotype appeared many times. The rearrangement joins TRBV4-1 to TRBJ1-1, with D perhaps TRBD1 (6 bases). Trimming removed 4 bases at V and 0 bases at J, with 9 bases between. CDR3 size: 14 residues. Germline V gives CDR1 MGHRA, CDR2 YSYEKL. The CDR3 nucleotides read TGCGCCAGCAGCCGGGGGGCGATGAACACTGAAGCTTTCTTT. The encoded protein is CASSRGAMNTEAFF.

This clonotype was seen ten or more times. V is TRBV7-2 and J is TRBJ1-5; D may be TRBD1 (6 bases). Trimming pared 2 bases from V and 5 bases from J, leaving 7 bases between. This CDR3 comprises 13 residues. Germline lookup yields CDR1 SGHTA and CDR2 FQGNSA. The CDR3 loop reads CASSLTGHQPQHF. The CDR3 DNA follows: TGTGCCAGCAGCTTAACAGGGCATCAGCCCCAGCATTTT.

This clonotype came up a few times. The V gene is TRBV20-1, the J gene TRBJ2-3; TRBD1 agrees at 7 bases. Germline loops: CDR1 DFQATT, CDR2 SNEGSKA (reference sequence). The CDR3 covers 15 residues. V lost 4 bases and J lost 2; bases outside the gene matches: 9. The CDR3 region has the DNA TGCAGTGCTACAACGGGACAGTTTTACACAGATACGCAGTATTTT. Its protein product is CSATTGQFYTDTQYF.

The chain links TRBV19 to TRBJ2-1; D not certain. Germline CDR1 is LNHDA and CDR2 is SQIVND (reference sequence). This CDR3 comprises 12 residues. Trimming left V 3 bases short and J 10 bases short, with 10 bases between. The CDR3 region is CASSIRVGEQFF. The CDR3, as DNA: TGTGCCAGTAGTATTAGGGTAGGAGAGCAGTTCTTC.

This clonotype was detected a few times. The chain combines TRBV20-1 with TRBJ2-1; 11 bases fit TRBD2. From germline, CDR1 is DFQATT and CDR2 SNEGSKA (reference sequence). The V and J ends lost 5 bases and 2 bases, in that order; junction bases with no gene match: 8. The length of the CDR3 is 16 residues. The CDR3 coding sequence is TGCAGTGCTGCGGATAGCGGGAGGGCCCCCTACAATGAGCAGTTCTTC. Translation: CSAADSGRAPYNEQFF.

This clonotype came up a few times. The chain carries TRBV27 and TRBJ1-5; 8 nucleotides match TRBD1. Germline CDR1 is MNHEY and CDR2 is SMNVEV (reference sequence). The CDR3 is 13 amino acids. V lost 9 bases to trimming and J lost 5 bases; unmatched junction nucleotides: 6. CDR3 protein: CASRTGSDQPQHF. In DNA, the CDR3 is TGTGCCAGTCGGACAGGGTCTGATCAGCCCCAGCATTTT.

This clonotype was found once. The chain carries TRBV24-1 and TRBJ2-3; D might be TRBD1 (6 bases). The CDR3 is 13 residues long. Germline values: CDR1 KGHDR, CDR2 SFDVKD. V gave up 5 bases and J gave up 5 bases, with 10 bases separating them. Here the CDR3 reads CATSVSGEDTQYF. The CDR3 DNA follows: TGTGCCACCAGTGTTTCAGGGGAAGATACGCAGTATTTT.

The chain is built from TRBV6-1 and TRBJ2-1, with 7 bases fitting TRBD2. The CDR3 is 11 amino acids. With 5 bases clipped from V and 15 bases from J, the junction kept 7 bases outside the gene matches. Germline V gene data show CDR1 as MNHNS and CDR2 as SASEGT. CDR3 sequence reads: CASSLGGRLFF. In DNA form, the CDR3 reads TGTGCCAGCAGTCTCGGCGGGAGACTGTTCTTC.

The sample holds many counts of this clonotype. This chain links TRBV7-2 with TRBJ2-4; D not resolved. Trimming shortened V by 1 base and J by 2 bases, and 6 bases separated the two germline ends. The CDR3 length is 14 residues. Looked up from germline, CDR1 is SGHTA and CDR2 is FQGNSA. CDR3 sequence: CASSLGRSKNIQYF. The CDR3 DNA follows: TGTGCCAGCAGCTTAGGGCGGTCCAAAAACATTCAGTACTTC.

This sequence joins TRBV10-2 and TRBJ2-1; TRBD2 is a possible D gene (5 bases). Deletions cut 6 bases from V and 6 bases from J, with 18 bases between. This CDR3 has 15 amino acids. Germline values: CDR1 WSHSY, CDR2 SAAADI. CDR3 sequence: CASRRSLAGGNEQFF. DNA of the CDR3: TGCGCCAGCAGGCGGTCCCTAGCTGGAGGCAATGAGCAGTTCTTC.

This clonotype was seen many times. This chain connects TRBV2 to TRBJ1-4; maybe TRBD1 (5 bases). The CDR3 extends over 15 amino acids. Trimming took 1 base from V and 0 from J, leaving 6 bases between them. CDR1 SNHLY and CDR2 FYNNEI come from the germline V gene. The CDR3 reads CASSEDRTTNEKLFF. The CDR3 region has the DNA TGTGCCAGCAGTGAAGACAGGACAACTAATGAAAAACTGTTTTTT.

The CDR3 DNA is TGTGCCAGCAGCCCCACAGGGTTGGCGAACTATGGCTACACCTTC. Translated: CASSPTGLANYGYTF. The chain has TRBV9 and TRBJ1-2; perhaps TRBD1 as D (6 bases). Germline V gene sequence: CDR1 SGDLS, CDR2 YYNGEE. This CDR3 spans 15 amino acids. Trimming removed 4 bases at V and 2 bases at J, with 15 bases between.

This sequence joins TRBV5-6 and TRBJ2-1; 9 bases match TRBD2. The CDR3 has 15 amino acids. Looked up from germline, CDR1 is SGHDT and CDR2 is YYEEEE. Trimming removed 6 bases from V and 6 bases from J; junction bases left unmatched: 10. CDR3 nucleotides: TGTGCCAGCACCATAGCGGGAGTTTTTCCCAATGAGCAGTTCTTC. Translating gives CASTIAGVFPNEQFF. The full variable domain, rest sourced from reference TRBV5-6 and TRBJ2-1, is DAGVTQSPTHLIKTRGQQVTLRCSPKSGHDTVSWYQQALGQGPQFIFQYYEEEERQRGNFPDRFSGHQFPNYSSELNVNALLLGDSALYLCASTIAGVFPNEQFFGPGTRLTVL.

Here the CDR3 reads CASSPDWTHNEQFF. The CDR3 DNA sequence: TGTGCCAGTAGTCCGGACTGGACACACAATGAGCAGTTCTTC. The J gene is TRBJ2-1, the V gene TRBV19; the D call may be TRBD1 or TRBD2 (5 bases each). The germline V gene has CDR1 LNHDA and CDR2 SQIVND (reference sequence). The CDR3 runs 14 residues. Deletions cut 5 bases from V and 5 bases from J, with 13 bases between.

This clonotype has only a few counts. The CDR3 nucleotides are TGTGCCAGTAGTATTGAAGGGTCACCCCTCCACTTT. It encodes CASSIEGSPLHF. The V call is TRBV19, the J call TRBJ1-6; D ambiguous. Between the trimmed V and J ends, which lost 3 bases and 10 bases, there was a span of 7 bases. The CDR3 runs to 12 residues. Germline V gene data show CDR1 as LNHDA and CDR2 as SQIVND (reference sequence).

The sample holds a few counts of this clonotype. J is TRBJ2-1 and V is TRBV24-1, with 8 bases lining up with TRBD1. V lost 2 bases and J lost 7; bases outside the gene matches: 6. CDR1 KGHDR and CDR2 SFDVKD come from the germline V gene. This CDR3 is 15 amino acids long. CDR3 region: CATSDYAGGQNEQFF. CDR3 sequence (DNA): TGTGCCACCAGTGATTACGCAGGGGGCCAGAATGAGCAGTTCTTC.